These 20 T cell receptor beta chains were sequenced from one sample in a study of T cell responses to AZD1222 COVID-19 vaccine. Some clones are missing from TCRdb's copy, which holds only in-frame ones; the method was immunoSEQ multiplex PCR. Here the sample spans around 140,000 clones, roughly 90% being singletons. The sample here was peripheral blood, taken on day 0 of AZD1222 vaccination. These TCRs come from an adult in good health.

This chain uses TRBV29-1 with TRBJ2-1; no clear D gene. Trimming removed 6 bases at V and 6 bases at J, with 6 bases between. CDR1 SQVTM and CDR2 ANQGSEA come from the germline V gene. The CDR3 consists of 10 residues. CDR3 sequence: CSVSGNEQFF. The CDR3 DNA is TGCAGCGTCTCGGGCAATGAGCAGTTCTTC.

The chain joins TRBV6-5 to TRBJ1-2, with a weak D call TRBD1 (5 bases). Trimming cost V 2 bases and J 8 bases, with 12 bases left between them. Germline V gene lookup returns CDR1 MNHEY and CDR2 SVGAGI. There are 13 residues in the CDR3. CDR3 sequence (DNA): TGTGCCAGCAGTTACGGCCAGCCAGGGGGCTACACCTTC. It is translated as CASSYGQPGGYTF.

This clone was seen once. The chain combines TRBV20-1 with TRBJ1-6; D not certain. Between the trimmed V and J ends, which lost 5 bases and 13 bases, there was a span of 3 bases. This CDR3 region has 8 residues. The germline gives CDR1 DFQATT, CDR2 SNEGSKA (reference sequence). CDR3: CSALPLHF. The CDR3 DNA reads as TGCAGTGCTCTTCCCCTCCACTTT.

The V and J genes are TRBV11-2 and TRBJ2-2; no firm D call. Trimming pared 1 base from V and 8 bases from J, leaving 8 bases between. The CDR3 has 13 amino acids. Germline assignment: CDR1 SGHAT and CDR2 FQNNGV. The chain's CDR3 is CASSLGTAGELFF. In DNA form, the CDR3 reads TGTGCCAGCAGCTTAGGGACGGCTGGGGAGCTGTTTTTT.

This clone was seen just once. The rearrangement links TRBV5-1 to TRBJ1-1; D may be TRBD1 (5 bases). V dropped 4 bases and J dropped 5 bases, with 12 bases sitting between them. The CDR3 extends over 13 amino acids. Germline V gene data show CDR1 as SGHRS and CDR2 as YFSETQ. CDR3 coding DNA: TGCGCCAGCAGCCTCGGGACGCAAACTGAAGCTTTCTTT. Amino acids: CASSLGTQTEAFF.

The V and J genes are TRBV15 and TRBJ2-2; TRBD1 aligns across 7 bases. Looked up from germline, CDR1 is LNHNV and CDR2 is YYDKDF (reference sequence). V was clipped by 8 bases and J by 5 bases; unmatched bases: 5. The length of the CDR3 is 13 residues. For the CDR3, the DNA is TGTGCCACCTGGGCAGGGGGTACCGGGGAGCTGTTTTTT. This encodes CATWAGGTGELFF.

Written as DNA, the CDR3 is TGTGCCTGTCCTGGACTAGCGGGATACAATGAGCAGTTCTTC. It specifies CACPGLAGYNEQFF. The V gene is TRBV30, the J gene TRBJ2-1; TRBD2 agrees at 12 bases. Germline CDR1 is GTSNPN and CDR2 is SVGIG (reference sequence). Unmatched junction bases numbered 4, after V lost 6 bases and J lost 4 bases. CDR3 length equals 14 residues.

This chain connects TRBV6-5 to TRBJ2-7; maybe TRBD1 (5 bases). From germline, CDR1 is MNHEY and CDR2 SVGAGI. The CDR3 covers 14 residues. Trimming removed 5 bases at V and 0 bases at J, with 11 bases between. CDR3 DNA: TGTGCCAGCAGTAGTAGGGGTAGCTCCTACGAGCAGTACTTC. This encodes CASSSRGSSYEQYF.

The V call is TRBV6-5, the J call TRBJ2-3; either TRBD1 or TRBD2 may supply D (6 bases each). The V gene's germline CDR1 is MNHEY and CDR2 SVGAGI. V was shortened by 7 bases and J by 2 bases, with 16 bases between the two germline ends. The CDR3 length is 15 residues. The CDR3 region is CASTVGGGVTDTQYF. The CDR3 nucleotides read TGTGCCAGCACCGTGGGGGGCGGGGTCACAGATACGCAGTATTTT.

The chain combines TRBV19 with TRBJ1-3, with D possibly TRBD1 on 6 matching bases. The CDR3 is 10 amino acids. Germline loops: CDR1 LNHDA, CDR2 SQIVND (reference sequence). V was trimmed by 7 bases and J by 8 bases, leaving 6 bases between them. This CDR3 reads CASKGDTIYF. The CDR3 DNA is TGTGCCAGTAAGGGGGACACCATATATTTT. The variable domain in full, with the rest retrieved from reference TRBV19 and TRBJ1-3, is DGGITQSPKYLFRKEGQNVTLSCEQNLNHDAMYWYRQDPGQGLRLIYYSQIVNDFQKGDIAEGYSVSREKKESFPLTVTSAQKNPTAFYLCASKGDTIYFGEGSWLTVV.

The chain has TRBV2 and TRBJ1-1; D unclear. The CDR3 runs to 12 residues. In germline, CDR1 is SNHLY, CDR2 FYNNEI. The V end was cut by 7 bases, the J end by 3 bases, with 9 bases between. The CDR3 region has the DNA TGTGCCAGCAATTTGGTGGACACTGAAGCTTTCTTT. This codes for CASNLVDTEAFF.

The rearrangement links TRBV6-5 to TRBJ1-1; D gene unclear. The CDR3 runs 11 residues. Trimming cost V 10 bases and J 3 bases, with 9 bases left between them. Germline lookup yields CDR1 MNHEY and CDR2 SVGAGI. CDR3 coding DNA: TGTGCCACCATGCGGTACACTGAAGCTTTCTTT. Amino acid sequence: CATMRYTEAFF.

This chain connects TRBV12-3 or TRBV12-4 to TRBJ2-3; D unresolved. Trimming cost V 2 bases and J 7 bases, with 7 bases left between them. The CDR3 covers 12 residues. Here the CDR3 DNA reads TGTGCCAGCAGTTTATCCGAGAATACGCAGTATTTT. Its translation is CASSLSENTQYF.

The gene calls are TRBV3-1 (or the pseudogene TRBV3-2) and TRBJ1-1; no reliable D call. Trimming cost V 5 bases and J 8 bases, with 9 bases left between them. CDR1 and CDR2 from the germline V gene are LGHDT and YNNKEL (reference sequence). The CDR3 has 11 residues. The CDR3 region is CASSARKEAFF. The CDR3 nucleotides are TGTGCCAGCAGCGCACGGAAGGAAGCTTTCTTT.

V usage is TRBV18 and J usage is TRBJ1-2; D not resolved. From germline, CDR1 is KGHSH and CDR2 LQKENI. V shed 4 bases and J shed 3 bases, with 12 bases lying between them. The CDR3 runs to 14 residues. CDR3 protein: CASSHGDPHYGYTF. The DNA of the CDR3 is TGTGCCAGCTCACACGGGGATCCTCACTATGGCTACACCTTC.

The gene calls are TRBV9 and TRBJ2-3; no definite D call. Germline V gene lookup returns CDR1 SGDLS and CDR2 YYNGEE. V dropped 2 bases and J dropped 2 bases, with 12 bases sitting between them. The CDR3 is 15 residues long. CDR3 nucleotide sequence: TGTGCCAGCAGCGTCAGACCTACTTACACAGATACGCAGTATTTT. The encoded protein is CASSVRPTYTDTQYF.

The genes are TRBV18 and TRBJ1-1, with D possibly being TRBD1 (5 bases). In germline, CDR1 is KGHSH, CDR2 LQKENI. The CDR3 sequence is 15 residues long. V was cut by 6 bases and J by 0 bases, with 14 bases left in between. The CDR3 region has the DNA TGTGCCAGCTCCGTGGGGGGAACGCTGAACACTGAAGCTTTCTTT. Its translation is CASSVGGTLNTEAFF.

The V gene is TRBV12-3 or TRBV12-4, the J gene TRBJ2-7; TRBD2 aligns across 11 bases. The CDR3 consists of 13 residues. The V segment lost 3 bases and the J segment 6 bases; nucleotides outside the gene matches: 1. The CDR3 is CASSFGTSGEQYF. DNA of the CDR3: TGTGCCAGCAGTTTTGGGACTAGCGGCGAGCAGTACTTC.

The V and J genes are TRBV29-1 and TRBJ1-1; no clear D gene. The CDR3 covers 13 residues. V lost 5 bases, J lost 0 bases, and 10 bases lay in between. Germline CDR1 is SQVTM and CDR2 is ANQGSEA. This CDR3 is CSVHGLLNTEAFF. The DNA of the CDR3 is TGCAGCGTTCATGGGCTCCTGAACACTGAAGCTTTCTTT.

J is TRBJ2-3 and V is TRBV9; TRBD2 matches at 7 bases. Germline V gene data show CDR1 as SGDLS and CDR2 as YYNGEE. The length of the CDR3 is 12 residues. V gave up 5 bases and J gave up 4 bases; unmatched junction bases: 1. Here the CDR3 reads CASRGRADTQYF. Here the CDR3 DNA reads TGTGCCAGCAGGGGGAGGGCAGATACGCAGTATTTT.